A selection of T cell receptor beta chains follows, all from one sample in a study. Using its own MiXCR run on the RT-PCR reads, TCRdb lists one record per CDR3 protein. The sample carries about 680,000 distinct CDR3 sequences, 14% recorded once. The specimen was memory CD4+ T cells from blood. Every receptor here comes from a female donor in good health, serving as a healthy control. Both conserved end residues are part of each CDR3. The D gene is left open where the match is weak. The size field is filled for only some rows; it gives once, few, many or a size class.

>NA|many|TRBJ2-1|TRBV4-1
CASSQGAGPSSYNEQFF
TGCGCCAGCAGCCAAGGGGCAGGGCCTAGCTCCTACAATGAGCAGTTCTTC
>NA|NA|TRBJ1-5|TRBV20-1
CSANAGGAGNQPQHF
TGCAGTGCTAACGCGGGGGGCGCCGGCAATCAGCCCCAGCATTTT
>TRBD2|few|TRBJ2-1|TRBV7-7
CASSLGASGRANEQFF
TGTGCTAGCAGCTTAGGGGCTAGCGGGAGGGCCAATGAGCAGTTCTTC
>NA|many|TRBJ2-2|TRBV3-1
CASRQTTNTGELFF
TGTGCCAGCAGGCAAACTACGAACACCGGGGAGCTGTTTTTT
>NA|many|TRBJ1-2|TRBV20-1
CSASPQGSSYTF
TGCAGTGCTAGTCCTCAGGGATCAAGCTACACCTTC
>TRBD1|few|TRBJ1-4|TRBV19
CASKEGAGEKLFF
TGTGCCAGTAAGGAGGGGGCAGGTGAAAAACTGTTTTTT
>TRBD2|few|TRBJ2-3|TRBV20-1
CSARDPLGGITDTQYF
TGCAGTGCTAGAGACCCCCTCGGGGGGATCACAGATACGCAGTATTTT
>TRBD1|NA|TRBJ1-4|TRBV6-6
CASSDREREKLFF
TGTGCCAGCAGCGACAGGGAGAGGGAAAAACTGTTTTTT
>NA|few|TRBJ2-7|TRBV28
CASSLPDGSYEQYF
TGTGCCAGCAGTCTCCCGGACGGGTCCTACGAGCAGTACTTC
>NA|NA|TRBJ1-2|TRBV6-5
CASSYQKDSYGYTF
TGTGCCAGCAGTTACCAAAAGGACAGCTATGGCTACACCTTC
>NA|many|TRBJ2-1|TRBV5-1
CASSLEGSGVQFF
TGCGCCAGCAGCTTGGAAGGGTCCGGAGTACAGTTCTTC
>NA|NA|TRBJ1-1|TRBV20-1
CSARDGTEAFF
TGCAGTGCTAGAGATGGCACTGAAGCTTTCTTT
>TRBD1|NA|TRBJ1-1|TRBV7-6
CASSHRGETTEAFF
TGTGCCAGCAGCCACAGGGGGGAAACCACTGAAGCTTTCTTT
>TRBD2|few|TRBJ2-4|TRBV20-1
CSARRTLSLAGKILAKNIQYF
TGCAGTGCTAGAAGAACTCTCTCACTAGCGGGAAAAATTCTAGCCAAAAACATTCAGTACTTC
>NA|NA|TRBJ2-3|TRBV3-1
CASSHSGGPTDTQYF
TGTGCCAGCAGCCATTCTGGGGGGCCCACAGATACGCAGTATTTT
>NA|few|TRBJ1-1|TRBV15
CATSTLRAEAFF
TGTGCCACCAGCACCCTTAGAGCTGAAGCTTTCTTT
>NA|NA|TRBJ2-7|TRBV24-1
CATSAGHGESYEQYF
TGTGCCACCAGTGCCGGACATGGGGAGAGCTACGAGCAGTACTTC